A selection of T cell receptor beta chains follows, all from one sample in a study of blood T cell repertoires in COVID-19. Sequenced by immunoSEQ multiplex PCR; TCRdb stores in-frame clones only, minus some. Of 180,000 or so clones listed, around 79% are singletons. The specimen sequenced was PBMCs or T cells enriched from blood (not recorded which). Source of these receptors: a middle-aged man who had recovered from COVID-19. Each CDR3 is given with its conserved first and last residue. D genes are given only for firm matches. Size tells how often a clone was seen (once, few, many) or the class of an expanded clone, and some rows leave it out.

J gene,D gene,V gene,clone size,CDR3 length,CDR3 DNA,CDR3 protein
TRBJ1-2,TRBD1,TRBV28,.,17,TGTGCCAGCAGCCTACCTACCATGGGACAGAGAAGCTATGGCTACACCTTC,CASSLPTMGQRSYGYTF
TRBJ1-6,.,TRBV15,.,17,TGTGCCACCAGCAGACAGGGAACAGGGACCTATAATTCACCCCTCCACTTT,CATSRQGTGTYNSPLHF
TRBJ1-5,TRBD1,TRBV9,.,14,TGTGCCAGCAGCATGGGACAGACGGATCAGCCCCAGCATTTT,CASSMGQTDQPQHF
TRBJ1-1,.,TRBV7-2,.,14,TGTGCCAGTTCCCGGGCAGCCGGAGGGACTGAAGCTTTCTTT,CASSRAAGGTEAFF
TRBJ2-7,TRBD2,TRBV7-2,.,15,TGTGCCAGCAGCTTAAAAGGCGGGGGGCTGTCCGAGCAGTACTTC,CASSLKGGGLSEQYF
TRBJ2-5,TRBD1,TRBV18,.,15,TGTGCCAGCTCACCATGGACAGGGGATCTGAAGACCCAGTACTTC,CASSPWTGDLKTQYF
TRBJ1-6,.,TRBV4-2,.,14,TGTGCCAGCAGCCAAGAACTAGGCGCTTCACCCCTCCACTTT,CASSQELGASPLHF
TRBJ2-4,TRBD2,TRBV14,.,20,TGTGCCAGCAGCCAAGATTTGGGGGTACCGGGAGGCCTAGCCAAAAACATTCAGTACTTC,CASSQDLGVPGGLAKNIQYF
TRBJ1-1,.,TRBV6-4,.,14,TGTGCCAGCAGTGACACGGACAGAAACACTGAAGCTTTCTTT,CASSDTDRNTEAFF
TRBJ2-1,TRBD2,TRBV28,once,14,TGTGCCAGCAGTTTAGCGGGGGGGTCCAATGAGCAGTTCTTC,CASSLAGGSNEQFF
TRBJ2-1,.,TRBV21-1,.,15,TGTGCCAGCAGCAATAGCGGACTCTCCTACAATGAGCAGTTCTTC,CASSNSGLSYNEQFF
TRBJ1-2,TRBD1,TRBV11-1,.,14,TGTGCCAGCAGCTTAACAGGGGGCTCTGGAGGCTACACCTTC,CASSLTGGSGGYTF
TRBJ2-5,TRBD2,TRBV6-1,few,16,TGTGCCAGCAGTGAACTAGCGGGAGGCCCACAAGAGACCCAGTACTTC,CASSELAGGPQETQYF
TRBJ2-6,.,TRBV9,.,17,TGTGCCAGCAGCCCACAGGCGCTGGGCTCTGGGGCCAACGTCCTGACTTTC,CASSPQALGSGANVLTF
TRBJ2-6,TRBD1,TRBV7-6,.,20,TGTGCCAGCAGCTCATGGTTGGGACAGGGTGAGAGCTCTGGGGCCAACGTCCTGACTTTC,CASSSWLGQGESSGANVLTF
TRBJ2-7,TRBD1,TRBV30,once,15,TGTGCCTGGAGTCACGGACAGGGGGCTGCCTACGAGCAGTACTTC,CAWSHGQGAAYEQYF
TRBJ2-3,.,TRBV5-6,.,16,TGTGCCAGCAGCTTAGTGGGAGGCCCTAGCACAGATACGCAGTATTTT,CASSLVGGPSTDTQYF
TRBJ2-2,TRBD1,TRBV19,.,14,TGTGCCAGTTTCCACAGGGGTGGCACCGGGGAGCTGTTTTTT,CASFHRGGTGELFF
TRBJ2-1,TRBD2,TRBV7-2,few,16,TGTGCCAGCTCCTTGGGGACGGGGGGCTCCTACAATGAGCAGTTCTTC,CASSLGTGGSYNEQFF
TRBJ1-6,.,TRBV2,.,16,TGTGCCAGCGGGGGGGTAGTCAGCTCCTATAATTCACCCCTCCACTTT,CASGGVVSSYNSPLHF
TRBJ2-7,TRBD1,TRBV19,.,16,TGTGCCAGTAGCCCCACCGGGACAGCGTTCTCCTACGAGCAGTACTTC,CASSPTGTAFSYEQYF
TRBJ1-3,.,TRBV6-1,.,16,TGTGCCAGCAGTGTGAAGGGGCCCGGCTCTGGAAACACCATATATTTT,CASSVKGPGSGNTIYF
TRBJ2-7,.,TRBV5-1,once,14,TGCGCCAGCCGGAGGGTCTCCCCCCCCTACGAGCAGTACTTC,CASRRVSPPYEQYF
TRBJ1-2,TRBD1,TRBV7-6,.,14,TGTGCCAGCAGCTCTGGACAGGGTAACTATGGCTACACCTTC,CASSSGQGNYGYTF
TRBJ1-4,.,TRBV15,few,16,TGTGCCACCAGCAGAGACTTGAGGGCAACTAATGAAAAACTGTTTTTT,CATSRDLRATNEKLFF
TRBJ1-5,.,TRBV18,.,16,TGTGCCAGCTCACCACCGTCCACCGGGTATCGACAGCCCCAGCATTTT,CASSPPSTGYRQPQHF
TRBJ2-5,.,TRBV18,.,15,TGTGCCAGCTCACCACCTTTCAAGGGGATAGAGACCCAGTACTTC,CASSPPFKGIETQYF
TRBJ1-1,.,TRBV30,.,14,TGTGCCTGGAGCCCCCCAGGGATGAACACTGAAGCTTTCTTT,CAWSPPGMNTEAFF
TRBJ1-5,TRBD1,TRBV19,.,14,TGTGCCACCTCAGACAGGGGGCTTGTTCAGCCCCAGCATTTT,CATSDRGLVQPQHF
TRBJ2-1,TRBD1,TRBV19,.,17,TGTGCCAGTAGTATAGATCTTCCGGGACAGGCGTACAATGAGCAGTTCTTC,CASSIDLPGQAYNEQFF
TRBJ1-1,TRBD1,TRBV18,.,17,TGTGCCAGCTCACCACGGGGACAGGGGGCGGGGGGCACTGAAGCTTTCTTT,CASSPRGQGAGGTEAFF
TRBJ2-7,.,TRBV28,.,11,TGTGCCAGCACCCAGCGGTACGAGCAGTACTTC,CASTQRYEQYF
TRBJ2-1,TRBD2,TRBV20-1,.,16,TGCAGTGCTAGTGGACTAGCGGCCGGGTTGGGGAATGAGCAGTTCTTC,CSASGLAAGLGNEQFF
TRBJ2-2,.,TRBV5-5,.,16,TGTGCCAGCAGCTTGAGTGCCGCAGATCCTTTCGGGGAGCTGTTTTTT,CASSLSAADPFGELFF
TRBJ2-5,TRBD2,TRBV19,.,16,TGTGCCAGTAGTATGAGACTAGCGGGGGTTCAAGAGACCCAGTACTTC,CASSMRLAGVQETQYF
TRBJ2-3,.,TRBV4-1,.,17,TGCGCCAGCAGCCAAGCATCCGAGGGCCTTAGACCAGATACGCAGTATTTT,CASSQASEGLRPDTQYF
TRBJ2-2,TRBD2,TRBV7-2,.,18,TGTGCCAGCAGCCGGATCGCCTTAGCGGGAGGGAACACCGGGGAGCTGTTTTTT,CASSRIALAGGNTGELFF
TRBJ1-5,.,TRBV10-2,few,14,TGCGCCAGCAGTGAGCGCGTAACGGATCAGCCCCAGCATTTT,CASSERVTDQPQHF
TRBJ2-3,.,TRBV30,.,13,TGTGCCTGGGGGATAGCAGGCACAGATACGCAGTATTTT,CAWGIAGTDTQYF
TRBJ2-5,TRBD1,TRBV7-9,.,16,TGTGCCAGCAGCCCCCGACAGGGGGCAAAGAGAGAGACCCAGTACTTC,CASSPRQGAKRETQYF
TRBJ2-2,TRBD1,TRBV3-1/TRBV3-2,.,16,TGTGCCAGCACCACAAGGGGGCAGTACGGCACCGGGGAGCTGTTTTTT,CASTTRGQYGTGELFF